The rows below give T cell receptor beta chains drawn from one sample of a study of blood T cell repertoires in COVID-19. The method was immunoSEQ multiplex PCR; TCRdb's version includes in-frame clones alone and lacks a portion of them. The sample yields approximately 150,000 clones, about nine tenths seen once. Sequencing was performed on peripheral blood. The receptors shown here come from a woman between 50 and 59 years old with acute or convalescent COVID-19. CDR3s include the opening cysteine and the closing phenylalanine or tryptophan. The D gene is left open where the match is weak. Some rows have no size entry. The others give once, few or many, or a class for an expanded clone.

CDR3 DNA: TGCGCCAGCTCGGAAGGAGGACGAACTGAAGCTTTCTTT
CDR3 protein: CASSEGGRTEAFF
J gene: TRBJ1-1
D gene: -
clone size: -
V gene: TRBV10-1

CDR3 DNA: TGTGCCAGTAGTCCGTACTCTCAGGACACGAACACCGGGGAGCTGTTTTTT
CDR3 protein: CASSPYSQDTNTGELFF
J gene: TRBJ2-2
D gene: -
clone size: -
V gene: TRBV19

CDR3 DNA: TGTGCCTCCAGGGGGCAGAAAGGATACGAGCAGTACTTC
CDR3 protein: CASRGQKGYEQYF
J gene: TRBJ2-7
D gene: TRBD1
clone size: -
V gene: TRBV11-3

CDR3 DNA: TGTGCCAGTGCAACAGGGGGCTCCGGGGAGCTGTTTTTT
CDR3 protein: CASATGGSGELFF
J gene: TRBJ2-2
D gene: TRBD1
clone size: few
V gene: TRBV19

CDR3 DNA: TGTGCCAGCAGCGTAGGGGCAGGGCAGCCCTACGAGCAGTACTTC
CDR3 protein: CASSVGAGQPYEQYF
J gene: TRBJ2-7
D gene: -
clone size: -
V gene: TRBV9

CDR3 DNA: TGCAGCGCTCGCGGGGTAATGGGCTCCTACGAGCAGTACTTC
CDR3 protein: CSARGVMGSYEQYF
J gene: TRBJ2-7
D gene: -
clone size: -
V gene: TRBV29-1

CDR3 DNA: TGTGCCAGCAGCTTAGGGAGGGGGAACGAGCAGTACTTC
CDR3 protein: CASSLGRGNEQYF
J gene: TRBJ2-7
D gene: -
clone size: -
V gene: TRBV7-3

CDR3 DNA: TGCAGCGCACGCCTCGACAGGGTGGGCACTGAAGCTTTCTTT
CDR3 protein: CSARLDRVGTEAFF
J gene: TRBJ1-1
D gene: TRBD1
clone size: -
V gene: TRBV29-1

CDR3 DNA: TGTGCCAGTAGTATAGAAAGCCCCGGGGAGCTGTTTTTT
CDR3 protein: CASSIESPGELFF
J gene: TRBJ2-2
D gene: -
clone size: -
V gene: TRBV19

CDR3 DNA: TGTGCCAGCAGCCAAGGACTAGCGGGAGGGCCTAGCACAGATACGCAGTATTTT
CDR3 protein: CASSQGLAGGPSTDTQYF
J gene: TRBJ2-3
D gene: TRBD2
clone size: -
V gene: TRBV4-2

CDR3 DNA: TGTGCCGGCGGGGTGAGCAAGGATGGCTACACCTTC
CDR3 protein: CAGGVSKDGYTF
J gene: TRBJ1-2
D gene: -
clone size: -
V gene: TRBV12-3/TRBV12-4

CDR3 DNA: TGTGCCAGCACCTCTCTAAGGGACACATATGGCTACACCTTC
CDR3 protein: CASTSLRDTYGYTF
J gene: TRBJ1-2
D gene: -
clone size: few
V gene: TRBV6-5

CDR3 DNA: TGTGCCAGCAGTTACTCTCCGGTCACTGAAGCTTTCTTT
CDR3 protein: CASSYSPVTEAFF
J gene: TRBJ1-1
D gene: -
clone size: -
V gene: TRBV6-5

CDR3 DNA: TGTGCCAGCAGATTGGACAGGGGCGTTAACTATGGCTACACCTTC
CDR3 protein: CASRLDRGVNYGYTF
J gene: TRBJ1-2
D gene: TRBD1
clone size: -
V gene: TRBV11-2

CDR3 DNA: TGCGCCAGCAGAAGGGGACAGCCTGACTATGGCTACACCTTC
CDR3 protein: CASRRGQPDYGYTF
J gene: TRBJ1-2
D gene: TRBD1
clone size: -
V gene: TRBV5-1

CDR3 DNA: TGTGCCAGTACCATGACATCGAACACTGAAGCTTTCTTT
CDR3 protein: CASTMTSNTEAFF
J gene: TRBJ1-1
D gene: -
clone size: -
V gene: TRBV19

CDR3 DNA: TGTGCCAGCAGTTTTGAGGGGACAAAAGCCTACGAGCAGTACTTC
CDR3 protein: CASSFEGTKAYEQYF
J gene: TRBJ2-7
D gene: -
clone size: -
V gene: TRBV28

CDR3 DNA: TGTGCCAGCAGCTCGGACAGGGGAAGATATGAAAAACTGTTTTTT
CDR3 protein: CASSSDRGRYEKLFF
J gene: TRBJ1-4
D gene: TRBD1
clone size: once
V gene: TRBV3-1/TRBV3-2

CDR3 DNA: TGTGCCAGCAGCTTAGATGGCGGGGGGGCCGCTGAGCAGTTCTTC
CDR3 protein: CASSLDGGGAAEQFF
J gene: TRBJ2-1
D gene: TRBD2
clone size: -
V gene: TRBV7-2

CDR3 DNA: TGCGCCAGCAGCTTAGGGGGATGGGGGACTAATGAAAAACTGTTTTTT
CDR3 protein: CASSLGGWGTNEKLFF
J gene: TRBJ1-4
D gene: -
clone size: -
V gene: TRBV5-1

CDR3 DNA: TGCGCCAGCAGCGGGACAGCAACTAATGAAAAACTGTTTTTT
CDR3 protein: CASSGTATNEKLFF
J gene: TRBJ1-4
D gene: TRBD1
clone size: -
V gene: TRBV5-1

CDR3 DNA: TGTGCCAGCAGGCAGGGATTGGGGAACACTGAAGCTTTCTTT
CDR3 protein: CASRQGLGNTEAFF
J gene: TRBJ1-1
D gene: -
clone size: -
V gene: TRBV9

CDR3 DNA: TGCGCCAGCAGCTTGGATACAGGGGATCCCTACGAGCAGTACTTC
CDR3 protein: CASSLDTGDPYEQYF
J gene: TRBJ2-7
D gene: TRBD1
clone size: -
V gene: TRBV5-1

CDR3 DNA: TGTGCCAGCAGCTCCTCTAGCGGGGGGCAAGAGACCCAGTACTTC
CDR3 protein: CASSSSSGGQETQYF
J gene: TRBJ2-5
D gene: TRBD2
clone size: once
V gene: TRBV7-3

CDR3 DNA: TGTGCCAGCAGCCCCCTCCGCAATGAGCAGTTCTTC
CDR3 protein: CASSPLRNEQFF
J gene: TRBJ2-1
D gene: -
clone size: -
V gene: TRBV9

CDR3 DNA: TGTGCCAGTAGTATCTCTAGCGGGGGGGCCAAAAACATTCAGTACTTC
CDR3 protein: CASSISSGGAKNIQYF
J gene: TRBJ2-4
D gene: TRBD2
clone size: -
V gene: TRBV19

CDR3 DNA: TGTGCCAGCACTCGGGGTGGAAATTCACCCCTCCACTTT
CDR3 protein: CASTRGGNSPLHF
J gene: TRBJ1-6
D gene: -
clone size: -
V gene: TRBV6-5

CDR3 DNA: TGCGCCAGCAGTGAGTCAAGAGCGGGGGGCACAGATACGCAGTATTTT
CDR3 protein: CASSESRAGGTDTQYF
J gene: TRBJ2-3
D gene: TRBD2
clone size: -
V gene: TRBV10-1